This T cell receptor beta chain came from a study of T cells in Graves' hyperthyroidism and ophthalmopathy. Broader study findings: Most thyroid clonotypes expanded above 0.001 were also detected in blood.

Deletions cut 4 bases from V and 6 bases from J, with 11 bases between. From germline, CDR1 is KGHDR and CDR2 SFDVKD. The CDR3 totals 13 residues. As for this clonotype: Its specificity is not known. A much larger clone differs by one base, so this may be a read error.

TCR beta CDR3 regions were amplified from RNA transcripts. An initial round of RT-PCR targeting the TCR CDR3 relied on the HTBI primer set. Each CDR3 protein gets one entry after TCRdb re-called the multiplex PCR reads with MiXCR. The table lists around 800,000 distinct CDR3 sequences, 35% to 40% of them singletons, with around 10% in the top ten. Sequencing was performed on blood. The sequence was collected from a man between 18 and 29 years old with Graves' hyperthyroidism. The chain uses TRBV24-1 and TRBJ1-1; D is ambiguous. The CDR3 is CATSEAGGAEAFF. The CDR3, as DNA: TGTGCCACCAGTGAAGCAGGTGGGGCTGAAGCTTTCTTT.